This TCR beta chain was retrieved from a study of T cell responses to AZD1222 COVID-19 vaccine. Whole-study context: Second-dose groups at about 4 or about 12 weeks were pooled. Study-wide results and limits: A mostly white British donor set with more females was recruited, and clonal diversity was possibly underestimated. Spike was spanned by vaccine-associated CD4 TCRs, which were dominant at 160-218 and 743-854.

Data came from immunoSEQ multiplex PCR; TCRdb stores just in-frame clones and leaves some out. The sample includes about 150,000 clones, roughly nine tenths of them seen just once. V was cut by 3 bases and J by 5 bases, with 10 bases left in between. From germline, CDR1 is MNHEY and CDR2 SVGEGT. The CDR3 totals 13 residues. About this clone: Antigen: not known.

The specimen was peripheral blood, collected on day 0 of AZD1222 vaccination. The sequence came from an adult in good health. The V gene is TRBV6-2 or TRBV6-3, the J gene TRBJ1-1; D may be TRBD1 (5 bases). The CDR3 nucleotides read TGTGCCAGCAGTTATATTAAGGGGACTGAAGCTTTCTTT. Protein: CASSYIKGTEAFF.